The clone carrying this TCR beta chain was seen more than once but under ten times. Its antigen is unidentified. The TCRbeta library was prepared with unique molecular identifiers. One entry per CDR3 protein, called by TCRdb with MiXCR from the PCR reads. The sample shows about 200,000 distinct CDR3 sequences, under 8.5% of them seen only once. This entry comes from a study of T-cell reconstitution after alpha-beta-depleted transplantation in children. Study-level results: High day-60 TCRbeta diversity in some patients came from surviving recipient T cells and thymic progenitors. After transplant, at about two months, alpha-beta T cells were reportedly derived from several hundred expanded graft clones. Newly made T cells mostly supplied T-cell counts and diversity one year after transplant.

The CDR3 sequence is 14 residues long. The V gene lost 3 bases and the J gene lost 0 bases, with 8 bases spanning the gap. Germline V CDR1 and CDR2: SQVTM, ANQGSEA. The sequence was obtained from a male patient between 2 and 15 years old who had a stem cell transplant for acute myeloid leukemia, so the T cells may come from the graft donor. This chain joins TRBV29-1 and TRBJ1-4; the D is unclear. The source material was PBMCs, mostly from graft donor cells, sampled 360 days after TCRalphabeta/CD19-depleted stem cell transplant. The CDR3 loop reads CSVDRKATNEKLFF. The CDR3 DNA sequence: TGCAGCGTTGACCGTAAAGCAACTAATGAAAAACTGTTTTTT. Combining the CDR3 with reference TRBV29-1 and TRBJ1-4 gives the whole variable domain SAVISQKPSRDICQRGTSLTIQCQVDSQVTMMFWYRQQPGQSLTLIATANQGSEATYESGFVIDKFPISRPNLTFSTLTVSNMSPEDSSIYLCSVDRKATNEKLFFGSGTQLSVL.